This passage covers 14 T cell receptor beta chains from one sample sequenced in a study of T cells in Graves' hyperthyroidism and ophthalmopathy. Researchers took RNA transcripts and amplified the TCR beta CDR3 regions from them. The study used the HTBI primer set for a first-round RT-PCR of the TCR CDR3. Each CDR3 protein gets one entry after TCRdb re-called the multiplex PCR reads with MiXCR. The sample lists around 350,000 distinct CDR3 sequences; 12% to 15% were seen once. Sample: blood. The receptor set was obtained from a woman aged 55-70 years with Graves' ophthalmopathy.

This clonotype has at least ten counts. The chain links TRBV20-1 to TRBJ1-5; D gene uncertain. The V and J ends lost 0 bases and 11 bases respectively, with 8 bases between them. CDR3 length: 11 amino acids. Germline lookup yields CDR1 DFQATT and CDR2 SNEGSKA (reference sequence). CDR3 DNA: TGCAGTGCTAGAGACGAGAGGACCCAGCATTTT. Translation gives CSARDERTQHF.

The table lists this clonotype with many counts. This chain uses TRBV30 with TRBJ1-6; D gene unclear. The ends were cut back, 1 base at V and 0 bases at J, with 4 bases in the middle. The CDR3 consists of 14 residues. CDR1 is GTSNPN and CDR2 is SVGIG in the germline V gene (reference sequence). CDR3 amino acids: CAWSDGSYNSPLHF. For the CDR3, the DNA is TGTGCCTGGAGTGACGGCTCCTATAATTCACCCCTCCACTTT.

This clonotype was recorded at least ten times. CDR3 amino acids: CASSPGLAGGPVNYNEQFF. Written as DNA, the CDR3 is TGCGCCAGCAGCCCGGGACTAGCGGGAGGGCCGGTAAACTACAATGAGCAGTTCTTC. The chain employs TRBV5-1 and TRBJ2-1, with TRBD2 identical over 16 bases. The CDR3 is made up of 19 amino acids. Germline CDR1 reads SGHRS; CDR2 reads YFSETQ. V shed 4 bases and J 3 bases; nucleotides not matched to a gene: 10.

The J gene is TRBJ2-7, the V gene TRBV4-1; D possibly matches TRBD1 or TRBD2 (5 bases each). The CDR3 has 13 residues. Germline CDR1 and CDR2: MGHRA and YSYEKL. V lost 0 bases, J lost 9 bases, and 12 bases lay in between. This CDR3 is CASSQDEGYGQYF. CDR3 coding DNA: TGCGCCAGCAGCCAAGATGAGGGGTATGGGCAGTACTTC.

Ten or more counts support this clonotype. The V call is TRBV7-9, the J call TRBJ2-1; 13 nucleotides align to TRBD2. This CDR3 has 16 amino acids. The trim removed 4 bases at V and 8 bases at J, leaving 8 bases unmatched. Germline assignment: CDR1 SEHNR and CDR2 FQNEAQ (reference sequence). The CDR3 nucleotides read TGTGCCAGCAGCTCACCATGGACTAGCGGGAGCGATGAGCAGTTCTTC. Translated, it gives CASSSPWTSGSDEQFF. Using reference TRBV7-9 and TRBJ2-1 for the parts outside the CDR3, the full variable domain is DTGVSQNPRHKITKRGQNVTFRCDPISEHNRLYWYRQTLGQGPEFLTYFQNEAQLEKSRLLSDRFSAERPKGSFSTLEIQRTEQGDSAMYLCASSSPWTSGSDEQFFGPGTRLTVL.

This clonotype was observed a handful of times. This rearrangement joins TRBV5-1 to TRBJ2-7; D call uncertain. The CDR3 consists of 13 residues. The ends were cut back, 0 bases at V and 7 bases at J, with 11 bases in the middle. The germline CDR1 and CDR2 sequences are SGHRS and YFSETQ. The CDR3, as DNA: TGCGCCAGCAGCTTGGGGGCAGTAAGTGAGCAGTACTTC. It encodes CASSLGAVSEQYF.

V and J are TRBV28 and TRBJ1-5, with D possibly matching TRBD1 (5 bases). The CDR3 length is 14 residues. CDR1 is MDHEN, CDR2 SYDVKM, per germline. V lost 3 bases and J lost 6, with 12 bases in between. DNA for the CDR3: TGTGCCAGCAGTTTCCGGGGACGGGGTCAGCCCCAGCATTTT. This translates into CASSFRGRGQPQHF. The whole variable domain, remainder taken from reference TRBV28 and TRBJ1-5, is DVKVTQSSRYLVKRTGEKVFLECVQDMDHENMFWYRQDPGLGLRLIYFSYDVKMKEKGDIPEGYSVSREKKERFSLILESASTNQTSMYLCASSFRGRGQPQHFGDGTRLSIL.

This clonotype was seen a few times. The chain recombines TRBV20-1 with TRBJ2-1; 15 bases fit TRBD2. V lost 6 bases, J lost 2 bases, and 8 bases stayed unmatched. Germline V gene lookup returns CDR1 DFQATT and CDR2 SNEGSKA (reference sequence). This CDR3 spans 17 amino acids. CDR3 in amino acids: CSANPGLAGGTYNEQFF. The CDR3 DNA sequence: TGCAGTGCAAATCCTGGACTAGCGGGAGGGACCTACAATGAGCAGTTCTTC.

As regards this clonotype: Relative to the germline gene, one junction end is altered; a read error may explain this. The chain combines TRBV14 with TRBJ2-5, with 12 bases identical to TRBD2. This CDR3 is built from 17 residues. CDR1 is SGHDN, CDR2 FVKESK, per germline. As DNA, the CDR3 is TGTGCCAGCAGCCAAGATCGGGGACTAGCGGGTCATCAGACCCAGAACTTC. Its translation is CASSQDRGLAGHQTQNF.

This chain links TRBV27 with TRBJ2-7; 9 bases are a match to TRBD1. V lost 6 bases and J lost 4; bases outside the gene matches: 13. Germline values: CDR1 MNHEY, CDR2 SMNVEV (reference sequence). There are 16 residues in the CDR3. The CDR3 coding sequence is TGTGCCAGCAGCCCCGTAGGGACAGGGATCAGGTACGAGCAGTACTTC. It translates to CASSPVGTGIRYEQYF.

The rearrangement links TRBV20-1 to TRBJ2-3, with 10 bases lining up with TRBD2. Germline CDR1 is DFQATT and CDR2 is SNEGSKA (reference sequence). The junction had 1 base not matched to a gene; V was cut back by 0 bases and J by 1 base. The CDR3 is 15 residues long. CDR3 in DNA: TGCAGTGCTAGAGATACTAGCGGGGGCACAGATACGCAGTATTTT. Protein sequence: CSARDTSGGTDTQYF.

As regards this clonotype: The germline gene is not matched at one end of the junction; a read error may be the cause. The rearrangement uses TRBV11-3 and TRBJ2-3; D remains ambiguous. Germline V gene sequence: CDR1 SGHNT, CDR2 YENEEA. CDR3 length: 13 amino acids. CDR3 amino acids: CTSSLGPLDTQYF. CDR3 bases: TGTACCAGCAGCTTAGGGCCCTTAGATACGCAGTATTTT.

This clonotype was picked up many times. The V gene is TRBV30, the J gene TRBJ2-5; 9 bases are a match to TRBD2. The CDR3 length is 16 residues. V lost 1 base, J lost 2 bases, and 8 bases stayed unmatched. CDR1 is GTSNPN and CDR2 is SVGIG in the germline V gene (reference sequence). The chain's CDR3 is CAWSGGSGRLQETQYF. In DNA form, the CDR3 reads TGTGCCTGGAGTGGAGGCAGCGGGAGGCTGCAAGAGACCCAGTACTTC.

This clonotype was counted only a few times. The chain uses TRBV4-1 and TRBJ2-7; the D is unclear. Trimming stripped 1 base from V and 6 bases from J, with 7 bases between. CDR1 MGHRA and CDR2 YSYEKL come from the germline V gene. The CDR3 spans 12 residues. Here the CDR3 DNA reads TGCGCCAGCAGCCAAGTATTAGGCGAGCAGTACTTC. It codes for CASSQVLGEQYF.